This TCR beta chain was captured in a study of shared clonotypes between healthy human individuals. The CDR3 contains 15 residues. Germline loops: CDR1 SGHTA, CDR2 FQGNSA. With 0 bases removed from V and 6 bases from J, the gap between germline ends came to 12 bases. Positively selected for CCR7, the CD45RO-negative cells used as naive CD8 cells excluded terminally differentiated effector memory CD45RA+ cells. Using immunoSEQ multiplex PCR, the repertoire was profiled, and TCRdb retains in-frame clones only, with some absent. The table shows about 2.1 million clones, with just over 90% occurring only once.

The rearrangement joins TRBV7-2 to TRBJ2-1; D possibly corresponds to TRBD2 (6 bases). Material: naive CD8+ T cells from PBMCs. This TCR derives from a man aged 18-30 years in good health. Some clones in this sample may be carry-over from other donors' samples. The CDR3 coding sequence is TGTGCCAGCAGCTTAGCGCCGGGGGTAGGCAATGAGCAGTTCTTC. Residues: CASSLAPGVGNEQFF.